This T cell receptor (beta chain) was recorded in a study of post-analysis software for immune sequencing data. On the study more broadly: Patients with relapsing-remitting, secondary progressive and progressive-relapsing multiple sclerosis courses were all represented. Study-level findings and limits: Controls had lower frequencies than patients of four or five TRBV segments, which included TRBV5-6, TRBV5-1 and TRBV20-1. Significantly lower normalized Chao1 diversity was found in patients with multiple sclerosis relative to controls. Batch-matched samples strongly co-clustered by F measure.

Unique molecular identifiers tagged the TCR beta cDNA libraries. T cells numbering roughly 0.9 to 10 million yielded cDNA molecules that totaled roughly 500,000. TCRdb used MiXCR to reprocess the PCR reads, holding one entry per CDR3 protein. The table lists about 800,000 distinct CDR3 sequences, about 27% of them singletons. J lost 4 bases, V lost 1 base, and 8 bases had no gene match. CDR3 length: 16 amino acids. With regard to this clonotype: Its antigen is not known.

Input material: blood. This rearrangement joins TRBV12-3 or TRBV12-4 to TRBJ1-2; 8 positions agree with TRBD1. This TCR was recovered from a girl aged 10 to 17 with multiple sclerosis. Here the CDR3 reads CASSLVPGGPTYGYTF. In nucleotides, the CDR3 is TGTGCCAGCAGTTTAGTACCAGGGGGCCCCACCTATGGCTACACCTTC.